These T cell receptor beta chains were read from a single sample in a study of regulatory T cells in long-lasting Graves disease. One entry per CDR3 protein, called by TCRdb with MiXCR from the multiplex PCR reads. The sample lists under 500,000 distinct CDR3 sequences, less than 25% occurring once. This specimen consisted of peripheral blood mononuclear cells (PBMCs), obtained when the disease was refractory, from a patient treated with antithyroid drugs. The receptors originated from a female donor with Graves disease. CDR3s include the opening cysteine and the closing phenylalanine or tryptophan. D genes are given only for firm matches. The size entry is marked missing in some rows and otherwise reads once, few, many or a size class.

cdr3_aa cdr3_nt clone_size j_call d_call v_call
CASSAPDDPNGYTF TGTGCCAGCAGCGCCCCCGACGACCCGAATGGCTACACCTTC . TRBJ1-2 . TRBV7-8
CASSLAGGPHEQYF TGTGCCAGCAGTTTAGCGGGAGGACCCCACGAGCAGTACTTC . TRBJ2-7 TRBD2 TRBV28
CASSSSMNTEAFF TGTGCCAGCAGCTCCTCTATGAACACTGAAGCTTTCTTT many TRBJ1-1 . TRBV7-9
CASSRGQGLSPLHF TGTGCCAGCAGTCGAGGACAGGGGCTCTCACCCCTCCACTTT many TRBJ1-6 TRBD1 TRBV12-3/TRBV12-4
CASSLKRESYNEQFF TGTGCCAGCAGTTTAAAACGGGAATCCTACAATGAGCAGTTCTTC . TRBJ2-1 . TRBV2
CASSHTGTGGSYEQYF TGTGCCAGCAGCCATACCGGGACAGGGGGCTCCTACGAGCAGTACTTC . TRBJ2-7 TRBD1 TRBV11-1
CASSHNPGAGGRTYEQYF TGTGCCAGTAGTCATAACCCCGGGGCGGGGGGCCGAACCTACGAGCAGTACTTC many TRBJ2-7 TRBD2 TRBV19
CASSQETGRSEQYF TGTGCCAGCAGCCAAGAAACAGGGAGAAGCGAGCAGTACTTC . TRBJ2-7 . TRBV3-1
CASSRLLGETQYF TGTGCCAGCAGTCGATTATTGGGAGAGACCCAGTACTTC once TRBJ2-5 . TRBV6-1
CASSSPGRWTGELFF TGTGCCAGCAGCTCACCGGGGAGGTGGACCGGGGAGCTGTTTTTT few TRBJ2-2 . TRBV7-9
CAWRTSGQETQYF TGTGCCTGGAGAACTAGCGGACAAGAGACCCAGTACTTC many TRBJ2-5 TRBD2 TRBV30
CASRDPRDRVDEQYF TGTGCCAGCAGGGACCCCCGGGACAGGGTAGACGAGCAGTACTTC few TRBJ2-7 TRBD1 TRBV6-2/TRBV6-3
CASSQVAGRSKDEQYF TGTGCCAGCAGCCAAGTCGCGGGACGGTCAAAGGACGAGCAGTACTTC few TRBJ2-7 . TRBV3-1
CASSSPAGMNTEAFF TGTGCCAGCAGCTCTCCCGCCGGTATGAACACTGAAGCTTTCTTT . TRBJ1-1 . TRBV9
CASSLGLAGDYEQYF TGTGCCAGCAGCTTAGGACTAGCGGGAGACTACGAGCAGTACTTC many TRBJ2-7 TRBD2 TRBV7-9
CASREDDWVAEAFF TGTGCCAGCAGGGAGGACGACTGGGTGGCTGAAGCTTTCTTT . TRBJ1-1 . TRBV6-2/TRBV6-3
CASSGTTNGYGYTF TGTGCCAGCAGCGGGACGACAAATGGCTATGGCTACACCTTC many TRBJ1-2 . TRBV12-3/TRBV12-4
CASSLGANPTVEQFF TGTGCCAGCAGTTTAGGGGCTAATCCCACCGTTGAGCAGTTCTTC few TRBJ2-1 . TRBV12-3/TRBV12-4
CSVRSASNYGYTF TGCAGTGTTCGGTCGGCGAGTAACTATGGCTACACCTTC once TRBJ1-2 . TRBV20-1
CASSYSKRGVGANVLTF TGTGCCAGCAGTTACTCGAAACGAGGGGTTGGGGCCAACGTCCTGACTTTC . TRBJ2-6 . TRBV6-5
CASSPLGLAKNIQYF TGTGCCAGCTCACCACTCGGACTAGCCAAAAACATTCAGTACTTC . TRBJ2-4 . TRBV18
CASSAGVATEAFF TGTGCCAGCAGCGCGGGGGTCGCCACTGAAGCTTTCTTT . TRBJ1-1 . TRBV7-6
CASSVAPTGGTTNEKLFF TGTGCCAGCAGCGTAGCCCCGACAGGGGGCACAACTAATGAAAAACTGTTTTTT many TRBJ1-4 TRBD1 TRBV9
CASSPTGGPDTQYF TGTGCCAGCAGTCCTACCGGGGGTCCAGATACGCAGTATTTT . TRBJ2-3 . TRBV6-2/TRBV6-3
CASSLDRGQSYEQYF TGTGCCAGCAGCTTGGATCGGGGACAATCCTACGAGCAGTACTTC . TRBJ2-7 . TRBV5-6
CASSIGQNTEAFF TGTGCCAGTAGTATAGGACAGAACACTGAAGCTTTCTTT many TRBJ1-1 . TRBV19
CSVDPPGVTGELFF TGCAGCGTTGACCCCCCTGGGGTCACCGGGGAGCTGTTTTTT . TRBJ2-2 . TRBV29-1
CASRREGQGFEAFF TGTGCCAGCAGAAGGGAGGGACAGGGATTTGAAGCTTTCTTT few TRBJ1-1 TRBD1 TRBV6-2/TRBV6-3
CAAGGQPYEQYF TGTGCCGCCGGGGGACAACCTTACGAGCAGTACTTC few TRBJ2-7 . TRBV10-3
CASSQEGPQGRGRQETQYF TGTGCCAGCAGCCAAGAAGGACCCCAGGGGCGAGGACGCCAAGAGACCCAGTACTTC . TRBJ2-5 . TRBV3-1
CASREQGWETQYF TGTGCCAGCAGGGAACAGGGTTGGGAGACCCAGTACTTC few TRBJ2-5 . TRBV6-1
CSARDRGVSYGYTF TGCAGTGCTAGAGATAGAGGAGTTTCCTATGGCTACACCTTC many TRBJ1-2 . TRBV20-1
CASSLLGQGDTEAFF TGTGCCAGCAGTTTATTGGGACAGGGGGACACTGAAGCTTTCTTT many TRBJ1-1 TRBD1 TRBV28
CASSRGDVAGELFF TGTGCCAGCAGCCGAGGGGATGTAGCCGGGGAGCTGTTTTTT few TRBJ2-2 . TRBV3-1
CASSQEFRRSAGELFF TGTGCCAGCAGCCAAGAATTTAGGCGATCCGCCGGGGAGCTGTTTTTT . TRBJ2-2 . TRBV14
CASSPQHVNIHEQYF TGTGCCAGCTCACCACAGCACGTCAATATCCACGAGCAGTACTTC few TRBJ2-7 . TRBV18
CATSRVVGQGHTEAFF TGTGCCACCAGCAGAGTTGTGGGACAGGGGCACACTGAAGCTTTCTTT many TRBJ1-1 TRBD1 TRBV15
CASSQAQNSPLHF TGTGCCAGCAGCCAAGCACAGAATTCACCCCTCCACTTT many TRBJ1-6 . TRBV3-1
CASSYLPGTGDQETQYF TGTGCCAGCAGTTACTTGCCCGGGACAGGGGACCAAGAGACCCAGTACTTC few TRBJ2-5 TRBD1 TRBV28
CAISEAEEDRGRGGANVLTF TGTGCCATCAGTGAAGCCGAAGAGGACAGGGGGCGCGGAGGGGCCAACGTCCTGACTTTC . TRBJ2-6 TRBD1 TRBV10-3
CASSLAAGGPGYEQYF TGTGCCAGCAGCTTGGCAGCGGGAGGGCCAGGATACGAGCAGTACTTC few TRBJ2-7 TRBD2 TRBV5-5
CASGLKPSGELGTYEQYF TGTGCTAGTGGTTTGAAACCTTCAGGGGAATTGGGAACCTACGAGCAGTACTTC many TRBJ2-7 . TRBV12-5
CASSPQGQYEQYF TGTGCCAGCAGCCCACAGGGGCAGTACGAGCAGTACTTC many TRBJ2-7 TRBD1 TRBV7-2
CASGVVLGGDTEAFF TGTGCCAGCGGCGTTGTGTTGGGGGGGGACACTGAAGCTTTCTTT many TRBJ1-1 . TRBV28
CASSLRTGATGELFF TGTGCCAGCAGTTTACGGACAGGGGCGACCGGGGAGCTGTTTTTT . TRBJ2-2 TRBD1 TRBV6-9
CASSSRTGTSYEQYF TGTGCCAGCAGCAGCCGCACCGGGACCTCCTACGAGCAGTACTTC few TRBJ2-7 . TRBV7-2
CASSLGGMAPLHF TGTGCCAGCAGTTTAGGGGGCATGGCACCCCTCCACTTT . TRBJ1-6 . TRBV12-3/TRBV12-4
CASSQDAAGYSPLHF TGTGCCAGCAGCCAAGATGCGGCAGGGTATTCACCCCTCCACTTT . TRBJ1-6 . TRBV14
CSATGTRVALSSYEQYF TGCAGTGCAACCGGGACTAGGGTTGCCTTGAGCTCCTACGAGCAGTACTTC few TRBJ2-7 TRBD2 TRBV20-1
CASTRPAVEGTYEQYF TGTGCCAGCACCCGCCCTGCGGTGGAAGGAACCTACGAGCAGTACTTC many TRBJ2-7 . TRBV6-1
CSACTTNYEQYF TGCAGCGCTTGTACAACAAACTACGAGCAGTACTTC few TRBJ2-7 . TRBV29-1
CASRPHRAGGEKLFF TGTGCCAGCAGACCGCACAGGGCGGGGGGTGAAAAACTGTTTTTT many TRBJ1-4 . TRBV12-3/TRBV12-4